This T cell receptor beta chain was identified during a study of cytomegalovirus exposure and HLA in healthy donors. 13 Jbeta primers and 60 Vbeta primers were used for the PCR. Clones were sequenced by immunoSEQ multiplex PCR, and TCRdb holds only the in-frame ones, with some missing. The sample records about 120,000 clones, 77% being singletons. Those who donated were healthy bone marrow donors. The sequenced sample consisted of PBMCs. The clonotype was recovered from a male donor in good health and CMV-seropositive.

For the CDR3, the DNA is TGTGCCAGCAGCGTAGACCCCGGGGCGGGGGCCTACGAGCAGTACTTC. It translates to CASSVDPGAGAYEQYF. The chain employs TRBV9 and TRBJ2-7, with 7 bases matching TRBD2. V was pared by 0 bases and J by 2 bases, with 8 bases of the junction left unmatched. This CDR3 contains 16 residues. The germline V gene encodes CDR1 SGDLS and CDR2 YYNGEE.